This is a list of T cell receptor beta chains from one sample in a study of blood T cell repertoires in COVID-19. The method was immunoSEQ multiplex PCR; TCRdb's version includes in-frame clones alone and lacks a portion of them. Of about 190,000 clones detected, more than 75% appear once; the ten largest clones hold about 7.8%. Source material: peripheral blood. The receptors derive from a woman in her sixties or seventies with COVID-19, enrolled during active disease. Each CDR3 is given with its conserved first and last residue. Each record gives: V gene, D gene, J gene, clone size, CDR3 DNA, CDR3 protein. The D gene is left open where the match is weak. Some rows have no size entry. The others give once, few or many, or a class for an expanded clone.

v_gene: TRBV5-4; d_gene: -; j_gene: TRBJ2-3; abundance: -; CDR3nt: TGTGCCAGTTCGGGCGGGAGCAACAGGGTAGATACGCAGTATTTT; CDR3aa: CASSGGSNRVDTQYF
v_gene: TRBV19; d_gene: TRBD2; j_gene: TRBJ2-3; abundance: -; CDR3nt: TGTGCCAGTAAGAGGCGGGAGTCAGATACGCAGTATTTT; CDR3aa: CASKRRESDTQYF
v_gene: TRBV28; d_gene: TRBD1; j_gene: TRBJ1-5; abundance: -; CDR3nt: TGTGCCAGCACCTCAGGGGGTAGTCAGCCCCAGCATTTT; CDR3aa: CASTSGGSQPQHF
v_gene: TRBV2; d_gene: TRBD1; j_gene: TRBJ2-1; abundance: -; CDR3nt: TGTGCCAGCAGACAGGGGAATGAGCAGTTCTTC; CDR3aa: CASRQGNEQFF
v_gene: TRBV28; d_gene: -; j_gene: TRBJ1-5; abundance: -; CDR3nt: TGTGCCAGCAGCAGGGCGGGAGTTAGCAATCAGCCCCAGCATTTT; CDR3aa: CASSRAGVSNQPQHF
v_gene: TRBV10-3; d_gene: -; j_gene: TRBJ1-5; abundance: -; CDR3nt: TGTGCCACCCAGGGATCTACTAGCAATCAGCCCCAGCATTTT; CDR3aa: CATQGSTSNQPQHF
v_gene: TRBV6-5; d_gene: TRBD1; j_gene: TRBJ2-5; abundance: -; CDR3nt: TGTGCCACCAGCACTAGGACAGGGTCGCAAGAGACCCAGTACTTC; CDR3aa: CATSTRTGSQETQYF
v_gene: TRBV5-1; d_gene: TRBD1; j_gene: TRBJ1-3; abundance: once; CDR3nt: TGCGCCAGCAGCTTGTCTGACAGGGGATCTGGAAACACCATATATTTT; CDR3aa: CASSLSDRGSGNTIYF
v_gene: TRBV28; d_gene: -; j_gene: TRBJ1-2; abundance: -; CDR3nt: TGTGCCAGCAGTTTAGACAGACAATATGGCTACACCTTC; CDR3aa: CASSLDRQYGYTF
v_gene: TRBV6-5; d_gene: -; j_gene: TRBJ1-5; abundance: -; CDR3nt: TGTGCCAGCAGCCTCGGGAGGAGCAATCAGCCCCAGCATTTT; CDR3aa: CASSLGRSNQPQHF
v_gene: TRBV29-1; d_gene: -; j_gene: TRBJ1-2; abundance: -; CDR3nt: TGCAGCGTCCGGACTGGTACTTCCTATGGCTACACCTTC; CDR3aa: CSVRTGTSYGYTF
v_gene: TRBV30; d_gene: -; j_gene: TRBJ1-1; abundance: -; CDR3nt: TGTGCCTGGAGTCCGGCCAGGGGCACTGAAGCTTTCTTT; CDR3aa: CAWSPARGTEAFF
v_gene: TRBV2; d_gene: -; j_gene: TRBJ2-5; abundance: few; CDR3nt: TGTGCCAGCAGACCCCGGTTGGGGGGATTTGAGACCCAGTACTTC; CDR3aa: CASRPRLGGFETQYF
v_gene: TRBV5-8; d_gene: -; j_gene: TRBJ1-2; abundance: -; CDR3nt: TGTGCCAGCAGCCTACGGGGATCGATGAGCTACACCTTC; CDR3aa: CASSLRGSMSYTF
v_gene: TRBV7-3; d_gene: -; j_gene: TRBJ1-4; abundance: -; CDR3nt: TGTGCCAGCAGCCAGATGGGGGGATCTAATGAAAAACTGTTTTTT; CDR3aa: CASSQMGGSNEKLFF
v_gene: TRBV5-6; d_gene: -; j_gene: TRBJ1-2; abundance: few; CDR3nt: TGTGCCAGCAGGGGCACCGGGACTGCGGATGGCTACACCTTC; CDR3aa: CASRGTGTADGYTF
v_gene: TRBV9; d_gene: TRBD1; j_gene: TRBJ2-7; abundance: -; CDR3nt: TGTGCCAGCAGCGGGCAGACAGGGGGCTACGAGCAGTACTTC; CDR3aa: CASSGQTGGYEQYF
v_gene: TRBV29-1; d_gene: TRBD1; j_gene: TRBJ1-1; abundance: -; CDR3nt: TGCAGCGTTGGGAGGACAGGGGATACTGAAGCTTTCTTT; CDR3aa: CSVGRTGDTEAFF
v_gene: TRBV6-5; d_gene: TRBD2; j_gene: TRBJ2-4; abundance: -; CDR3nt: TGTGCCAGCAGTTACCTGCGGGAGACTTCCAAAAACATTCAGTACTTC; CDR3aa: CASSYLRETSKNIQYF
v_gene: TRBV9; d_gene: -; j_gene: TRBJ1-1; abundance: -; CDR3nt: TGTGCCAGCAGCGTAGCGGTAGGGGTTGGCACTGAAGCTTTCTTT; CDR3aa: CASSVAVGVGTEAFF
v_gene: TRBV27; d_gene: TRBD1; j_gene: TRBJ1-6; abundance: -; CDR3nt: TGTGCCAGCATCCCCTCGGGGACAGCCTTCTATAATTCACCCCTCCACTTT; CDR3aa: CASIPSGTAFYNSPLHF
v_gene: TRBV18; d_gene: TRBD1; j_gene: TRBJ1-6; abundance: -; CDR3nt: TGTGCCAGCTCCGCTGGACAGGGGGCTTATAATTCACCCCTCCACTTT; CDR3aa: CASSAGQGAYNSPLHF
v_gene: TRBV6-5; d_gene: TRBD2; j_gene: TRBJ2-1; abundance: -; CDR3nt: TGTGCCACGGCTTTACTAGCGGGGGTCAATGAGCAGTTCTTC; CDR3aa: CATALLAGVNEQFF
v_gene: TRBV9; d_gene: -; j_gene: TRBJ1-1; abundance: -; CDR3nt: TGTGCCAGCAGCGTAGCGCTGGGAGGGACGAACACTGAAGCTTTCTTT; CDR3aa: CASSVALGGTNTEAFF
v_gene: TRBV5-1; d_gene: TRBD1; j_gene: TRBJ1-5; abundance: -; CDR3nt: TGCGCCAGCAGCCGTCAGGGGGACTTTGGTCAGCCCCAGCATTTT; CDR3aa: CASSRQGDFGQPQHF
v_gene: TRBV5-6; d_gene: -; j_gene: TRBJ1-5; abundance: -; CDR3nt: TGTGCCAGCAGCTTGAGGCGAGGTGGCAATCAGCCCCAGCATTTT; CDR3aa: CASSLRRGGNQPQHF
v_gene: TRBV18; d_gene: TRBD1; j_gene: TRBJ1-3; abundance: -; CDR3nt: TGTGCCAGCTCTCGGGACAGGGGGCCCTCGTACGGAAACACCATATATTTT; CDR3aa: CASSRDRGPSYGNTIYF
v_gene: TRBV19; d_gene: -; j_gene: TRBJ2-5; abundance: -; CDR3nt: TGTGCCAGTAGTATAGCGCGGGGCCAAGAGACCCAGTACTTC; CDR3aa: CASSIARGQETQYF
v_gene: TRBV9; d_gene: -; j_gene: TRBJ2-7; abundance: -; CDR3nt: TGTGCCAGCAGCGGCACTAGCAGCTCCTACGAGCAGTACTTC; CDR3aa: CASSGTSSSYEQYF
v_gene: TRBV30; d_gene: TRBD1; j_gene: TRBJ2-5; abundance: -; CDR3nt: TGTGCCTGGAGCCCAGGGACAGGCTGGGAGACCCAGTACTTC; CDR3aa: CAWSPGTGWETQYF
v_gene: TRBV24-1; d_gene: TRBD2; j_gene: TRBJ2-3; abundance: -; CDR3nt: TGTGCCACCAGTGATTTGAGAGATCTAGCGGGGGGGCCCGATACGCAGTATTTT; CDR3aa: CATSDLRDLAGGPDTQYF
v_gene: TRBV11-2; d_gene: TRBD1; j_gene: TRBJ1-1; abundance: -; CDR3nt: TGTGCCAGCAGCTTCGGACAGGGCGGTAAGAACACTGAAGCTTTCTTT; CDR3aa: CASSFGQGGKNTEAFF
v_gene: TRBV7-9; d_gene: -; j_gene: TRBJ1-2; abundance: -; CDR3nt: TGTGCCAGCAGCTTAGCGGGACAAAACTATGGCTACACCTTC; CDR3aa: CASSLAGQNYGYTF
v_gene: TRBV29-1; d_gene: -; j_gene: TRBJ1-5; abundance: -; CDR3nt: TGCAGCGTTGCGGGACAAACCAATCAGCCCCAGCATTTT; CDR3aa: CSVAGQTNQPQHF
v_gene: TRBV15; d_gene: -; j_gene: TRBJ1-1; abundance: -; CDR3nt: TGTGCCACCAGCGCCCGACGGACCGGGACAAGGAACACTGAAGCTTTCTTT; CDR3aa: CATSARRTGTRNTEAFF
v_gene: TRBV6-2/TRBV6-3; d_gene: TRBD2; j_gene: TRBJ2-1; abundance: -; CDR3nt: TGTGCCAGCAGTTACTCTAGCGGGAGCTCCTACAATGAGCAGTTCTTC; CDR3aa: CASSYSSGSSYNEQFF
v_gene: TRBV24-1; d_gene: -; j_gene: TRBJ2-5; abundance: -; CDR3nt: TGTGCCACCAGCTTTGGGCATTCTTCTCAAGAGACCCAGTACTTC; CDR3aa: CATSFGHSSQETQYF
v_gene: TRBV6-4; d_gene: -; j_gene: TRBJ1-2; abundance: -; CDR3nt: TGTGCCAGCAGTGGGAGCAGGGGTAATGGCTACACCTTC; CDR3aa: CASSGSRGNGYTF
v_gene: TRBV5-1; d_gene: TRBD1; j_gene: TRBJ1-1; abundance: -; CDR3nt: TGCGCCAGCAGCTCAACGTCACAGGGGAGCACTGAAGCTTTCTTT; CDR3aa: CASSSTSQGSTEAFF
v_gene: TRBV29-1; d_gene: TRBD2; j_gene: TRBJ2-3; abundance: -; CDR3nt: TGCAGCGTCGGGACTAGTGGGTACCCGCAGTATTTT; CDR3aa: CSVGTSGYPQYF
v_gene: TRBV11-2; d_gene: TRBD2; j_gene: TRBJ2-5; abundance: -; CDR3nt: TGTGCCAGCAGCTTAGATCTTGCTAGCGGCCAAGAGACCCAGTACTTC; CDR3aa: CASSLDLASGQETQYF
v_gene: TRBV7-2; d_gene: TRBD2; j_gene: TRBJ2-5; abundance: -; CDR3nt: TGTGCCAGCAGCCTGGGACTAGCGACGGAGACCCAGTACTTC; CDR3aa: CASSLGLATETQYF
v_gene: TRBV11-1; d_gene: -; j_gene: TRBJ2-7; abundance: -; CDR3nt: TGTGCCAGCAGACACAGCCGCTCCTACGAGCAGTACTTC; CDR3aa: CASRHSRSYEQYF
v_gene: TRBV6-5; d_gene: -; j_gene: TRBJ1-1; abundance: -; CDR3nt: TGTGCCAGCAGTTATGAAGGGGGGGTGAACACTGAAGCTTTCTTT; CDR3aa: CASSYEGGVNTEAFF
v_gene: TRBV15; d_gene: TRBD2; j_gene: TRBJ2-7; abundance: -; CDR3nt: TGTGCCACTCAGGGTGGCGGGAGTTACGAGCAGTACTTC; CDR3aa: CATQGGGSYEQYF
v_gene: TRBV3-1/TRBV3-2; d_gene: TRBD2; j_gene: TRBJ2-1; abundance: -; CDR3nt: TGTGCCAGCAGCCAGAGTCAAGTAGGGCGGGAGGGCCCTGAGCAGTTCTTC; CDR3aa: CASSQSQVGREGPEQFF
v_gene: TRBV5-6; d_gene: TRBD2; j_gene: TRBJ2-2; abundance: -; CDR3nt: TGTGCCAGCAGGATAGCGGGGGGGAACACCGGGGAGCTGTTTTTT; CDR3aa: CASRIAGGNTGELFF
v_gene: TRBV4-1; d_gene: TRBD1; j_gene: TRBJ1-3; abundance: -; CDR3nt: TGCGCCAGCAGCCACCTCCGGACCGGGACAGGGGGCTCTGGAAACACCATATATTTT; CDR3aa: CASSHLRTGTGGSGNTIYF
v_gene: TRBV28; d_gene: -; j_gene: TRBJ1-2; abundance: few; CDR3nt: TGTGCCAGCAGTGCGCCGAACTATGGCTACACCTTC; CDR3aa: CASSAPNYGYTF
v_gene: TRBV4-1; d_gene: TRBD1; j_gene: TRBJ1-2; abundance: -; CDR3nt: TGCGCCAGCAGCCAGAACGTAGGGGGCGACGGGGGCTACACCTTC; CDR3aa: CASSQNVGGDGGYTF
v_gene: TRBV4-3; d_gene: -; j_gene: TRBJ1-4; abundance: -; CDR3nt: TGCGCCAGCAGCCAACGGCCCGATCCGAGGGTTAATGAAAAACTGTTTTTT; CDR3aa: CASSQRPDPRVNEKLFF
v_gene: TRBV18; d_gene: TRBD1; j_gene: TRBJ2-7; abundance: -; CDR3nt: TGTGCCAGCTCACCGGGACAGGGGACCTCCTACGAGCAGTACTTC; CDR3aa: CASSPGQGTSYEQYF
v_gene: TRBV19; d_gene: TRBD1; j_gene: TRBJ1-2; abundance: -; CDR3nt: TGTGCCAGTAGAACCTCTGGGCAGGGGGCGAGTGGCTACACCTTC; CDR3aa: CASRTSGQGASGYTF
v_gene: TRBV24-1; d_gene: TRBD2; j_gene: TRBJ2-3; abundance: few; CDR3nt: TGTGCCACCAGTGAGACTACCGGACTAGCGGGGGTCACAGATACGCAGTATTTT; CDR3aa: CATSETTGLAGVTDTQYF
v_gene: TRBV6-4; d_gene: -; j_gene: TRBJ1-2; abundance: -; CDR3nt: TGTGCCAGCAGTGAGCGGAGTAACTATGGCTACACCTTC; CDR3aa: CASSERSNYGYTF
v_gene: TRBV5-1; d_gene: -; j_gene: TRBJ1-1; abundance: -; CDR3nt: TGCGCCAGCAGCTTGGGACAAGCCAACACTGAAGCTTTCTTT; CDR3aa: CASSLGQANTEAFF
v_gene: TRBV4-2; d_gene: TRBD1; j_gene: TRBJ2-5; abundance: -; CDR3nt: TGTGCCAGCAGCCAACGGACAGGGGAAGAGACCCAGTACTTC; CDR3aa: CASSQRTGEETQYF